The present T cell receptor beta chain was sequenced within a study of blood T cells in healthy people across ages. General observations from the study: No conclusive comparison of naive versus antigen-experienced cells was possible with unsorted PBMCs.

On this clonotype itself: Its antigen is unknown.

In germline, CDR1 is KGHSH, CDR2 LQKENI. The V end lost 3 bases, the J end lost 3 bases, and 11 bases lay between the germline ends. The CDR3 is 14 residues long. The authors ran a second PCR of about 6 to 11 cycles using a sample-barcoded 5' primer and a J-beta primer mix. TCRdb re-analysed the 5' RACE reads in MiXCR, keeping a single row per CDR3 protein. The data show 700,000 or so distinct CDR3 sequences, around 41% seen once. This clonotype was sampled from a man aged 80 or over in good health. The chain employs TRBV18 and TRBJ1-2; TRBD1 is a possible D gene (5 bases). Sequenced sample: blood. The CDR3, as DNA: TGTGCCAGCTCACCGGGGGAGATGGACTATGGCTACACCTTC. Translating gives CASSPGEMDYGYTF.